A single sample is the source of the 13 T cell receptor beta chains below, sequenced in a study of tumor-infiltrating lymphocytes in primary liver carcinoma. Researchers generated TCR beta cDNA from roughly 520 ng of total RNA, relying on a constant-region primer. Each TCR beta library was derived from three nested multiplex PCR rounds that employed slightly modified ARM-PCR. Rounds one and two of PCR, each of 10 cycles, were primed with TRBV1-TRBV30 forward primers and a C-beta reverse primer. TCRdb re-derived calls from the multiplex PCR reads in MiXCR, one entry per CDR3 protein. Among about 350,000 distinct CDR3 sequences listed, less than 75% were seen once. Unsorted whole blood supplied the blood RNA, and germline DNA was isolated too. The specimen sequenced was peripheral blood. These receptors all come from a middle-aged man with primary liver carcinoma and hepatitis B virus infection.

J is TRBJ2-5 and V is TRBV5-1; perhaps TRBD2 as D (5 bases). CDR3 length: 14 amino acids. V lost 3 bases and J 5 bases, leaving 14 bases between the germline ends. Per germline, CDR1 SGHRS and CDR2 YFSETQ. The CDR3 region is CASSWFSGQETQYF. CDR3 DNA sequence: TGCGCCAGCAGCTGGTTCAGCGGCCAGGAGACCCAGTACTTC.

In the case of this clonotype: A read error may account for a junction end that differs from germline. The chain is built from TRBV6-5 and TRBJ1-1; a possible D gene is TRBD1 (6 bases). The CDR3 totals 15 residues. CDR1 is MNHEY and CDR2 is SVGAGI in the germline V gene. The CDR3 reads CVSSYSGADRGEAFF. CDR3 coding DNA: TGTGTCAGCAGTTACTCGGGGGCCGACCGTGGTGAAGCTTTCTTT.

About this clonotype: Mismatch with germline at one junction end may stem from a read error. The V gene is TRBV28, the J gene TRBJ1-2; D not certain. CDR1 is MDHEN, CDR2 SYDVKM, per germline. This CDR3 is 14 amino acids long. The CDR3 spells CASTLGYTNYVYTF. As DNA, the CDR3 is TGTGCCAGCACCTTGGGGTATACTAACTATGTCTACACCTTC.

The chain couples TRBV7-8 to TRBJ1-1, with D possibly matching TRBD1 (5 bases). Germline V gene data show CDR1 as SGHVS and CDR2 as FQNEAQ. V dropped 5 bases and J dropped 3 bases, with 13 bases sitting between them. This CDR3 is built from 14 residues. Here the CDR3 DNA reads TGTGCCAGCAGCGCTGGGGCTGGGGACACTGAAGCTTTCTTT. This sequence encodes CASSAGAGDTEAFF.

V is TRBV4-1 and J is TRBJ2-7; no clear D gene. The V gene lost 4 bases and the J gene lost 0 bases, with 16 bases spanning the gap. Germline V lookup: CDR1 MGHRA, CDR2 YSYEKL. CDR3 length: 16 residues. The CDR3, as DNA: TGCGCCAGCAGCCTGGAAACTTCGGCTATCTCCTACGAGCAGTACTTC. Translation gives CASSLETSAISYEQYF.

This clonotype was detected once. An end of the junction does not agree with germline; a read error may underlie this. The rearrangement joins TRBV7-8 to TRBJ2-7; 8 nucleotides match TRBD2. Germline V CDR1 and CDR2: SGHVS, FQNEAQ. The CDR3 runs to 15 residues. The CDR3 DNA sequence: TGTGACAGCAGCTTAGGTTCGGGAGGGAACTACGAGCAGTACTTC. Amino acids: CDSSLGSGGNYEQYF.

This clonotype was recorded many times. The chain combines TRBV6-1 with TRBJ2-2; 13 bases line up with TRBD2. The V and J ends lost 3 bases and 13 bases, in that order; junction bases with no gene match: 5. CDR1 and CDR2 from the germline V gene are MNHNS and SASEGT. The CDR3 totals 14 residues. CDR3 bases: TGTGCCAGCAGTGATGGACTAGCGGGGGTGGGGCTGTTTTTT. This encodes CASSDGLAGVGLFF.

With respect to this clonotype: Possible read error: a much larger clone is one base away. V and J are TRBV29-1 and TRBJ2-7; possibly TRBD1 for D (6 bases). Deletions cut 4 bases from V and 4 bases from J, with 8 bases between. CDR1 is SQVTM, CDR2 ANQGSEA, per germline. The CDR3 spans 11 residues. The CDR3 loop reads CSVARGYEQYF. In DNA, the CDR3 is TGCAGCGTTGCTAGGGGGTACGAGCAGTACTTC.

This clonotype was detected many times. The genes are TRBV7-9 and TRBJ1-5, with D unresolved. Germline V CDR1 and CDR2: SEHNR, FQNEAQ (reference sequence). Trimming cost V 1 base and J 7 bases, with 11 bases left between them. CDR3 size: 14 residues. CDR3 DNA: TGTGCCAGCAGCTTAGATTCCCCCCTACAGCCCCAGCATTTT. Protein sequence: CASSLDSPLQPQHF.

As to this clonotype: The junction departs from germline at one end; a sequencing error may be responsible. The chain has TRBV11-3 and TRBJ2-2; 7 bases line up with TRBD2. Germline CDR1 SGHNT, CDR2 YENEEA. This CDR3 is 14 amino acids long. CDR3 residues: CASSLAGVTGEPLF. CDR3 in DNA: TGTGCCAGCAGCTTGGCGGGAGTGACCGGGGAGCCGTTGTTT.

The rearrangement joins TRBV6-2 or TRBV6-3 to TRBJ2-1; a possible D gene is TRBD2 (5 bases). CDR1 is MNHEY and CDR2 is SVGEGT in the germline V gene. Trimming took 2 bases from V and 11 from J, leaving 22 bases between them. CDR3 length equals 16 residues. The CDR3 reads CASSYTGRTTYSKQFF. DNA for the CDR3: TGTGCCAGCAGTTACACGGGAAGGACGACCTACAGTAAGCAGTTCTTC.

V is TRBV11-2 and J is TRBJ2-5, with a weak D call TRBD2 (6 bases). Germline CDR1 is SGHAT and CDR2 is FQNNGV. The CDR3 is 15 residues long. With 7 bases removed from V and 2 bases from J, the gap between germline ends came to 17 bases. CDR3 amino acids: CASNGGPGRQETQYF. CDR3 DNA: TGTGCCAGCAACGGGGGACCCGGACGTCAAGAGACCCAGTACTTC.

This CDR3 reads CASSIDRSTYNEQFF. The CDR3 nucleotides read TGTGCCAGTAGTATAGACAGGAGCACCTACAATGAGCAGTTCTTC. This sequence joins TRBV19 and TRBJ2-1; unclear D gene. Trimming shortened V by 0 bases and J by 2 bases, and 8 bases separated the two germline ends. CDR1 is LNHDA, CDR2 SQIVND, per germline (reference sequence). This CDR3 has 15 amino acids.